This entry lists 29 T cell receptor beta chains sequenced from one sample in a study of blood T cell repertoires in COVID-19. Sequencing was performed with immunoSEQ multiplex PCR; in TCRdb, only in-frame clones are kept and a portion is missing. The table includes about 280,000 clones, 75% to 90% detected once. Specimen: peripheral blood. The receptors were sampled from a man aged 50 to 60 with acute or convalescent COVID-19.

CDR3 DNA sequence: TGTGCCAGCAGCGTAGGACAGGGGGAAAATCAGCCCCAGCATTTT. Amino acid sequence: CASSVGQGENQPQHF. The V call is TRBV9, the J call TRBJ1-5; 9 bases line up with TRBD1. Trimming removed 0 bases from V and 4 bases from J; junction bases left unmatched: 2. In germline, CDR1 is SGDLS, CDR2 YYNGEE. This CDR3 spans 15 amino acids.

V usage is TRBV9 and J usage is TRBJ2-2; TRBD1 is a possible D gene (5 bases). The germline gives CDR1 SGDLS, CDR2 YYNGEE. V lost 4 bases to trimming and J lost 7 bases, with 11 bases between them. This CDR3 contains 13 residues. The CDR3 sequence: CASSIRVDGELFF. CDR3 nucleotides: TGTGCCAGCAGCATCAGGGTAGACGGGGAGCTGTTTTTT.

As regards this clone: The sample has other DNA sequences that encode this CDR3 too. The chain uses TRBV30 and TRBJ1-3, with TRBD1 as a possible D gene (6 bases). CDR1 and CDR2 from the germline V gene are GTSNPN and SVGIG (reference sequence). V lost 3 bases, J lost 7 bases, and 7 bases lay in between. The CDR3 is 11 amino acids. CDR3 sequence: CAWRRGNTIYF. In DNA form, the CDR3 reads TGTGCCTGGAGGAGGGGGAACACCATATATTTT.

This chain links TRBV10-3 with TRBJ1-1; D gene uncertain. Germline CDR1 reads ENHRY; CDR2 reads SYGVKD. The CDR3 length is 14 residues. V gave up 0 bases and J gave up 1 base, with 6 bases separating them. In DNA form, the CDR3 reads TGTGCCATCAGTGAGTCGGTAGCGAACACTGAAGCTTTCTTT. The encoded protein is CAISESVANTEAFF.

V and J are TRBV7-3 and TRBJ2-1, with 10 bases lining up with TRBD1. Germline CDR1 SGHTA, CDR2 FQGTGA. J was trimmed by 10 bases and V by 4 bases; bases with no gene match: 7. There are 14 residues in the CDR3. The CDR3 here is CASSSGTGAREQFF. DNA for the CDR3: TGTGCCAGCAGCTCAGGGACAGGGGCTCGGGAGCAGTTCTTC. Variable domain in full (rest from reference TRBV7-3 and TRBJ2-1): GAGVSQTPSNKVTEKGKYVELRCDPISGHTALYWYRQSLGQGPEFLIYFQGTGAADDSGLPNDRFFAVRPEGSVSTLKIQRTERGDSAVYLCASSSGTGAREQFFGPGTRLTVL.

The genes are TRBV7-3 and TRBJ1-5; TRBD1 matches 7 bases. Germline V gene sequence: CDR1 SGHTA, CDR2 FQGTGA. This CDR3 comprises 12 residues. V lost 3 bases, J lost 9 bases, and 2 bases stayed unmatched. CDR3 region: CASSLAGGPQHF. CDR3 bases: TGTGCCAGCAGCTTGGCAGGGGGGCCCCAGCATTTT.

The rearrangement joins TRBV9 to TRBJ2-7, with a possible D match to TRBD2 (6 bases). Looked up from germline, CDR1 is SGDLS and CDR2 is YYNGEE. This CDR3 contains 15 residues. V gave up 1 base and J gave up 0 bases, with 11 bases separating them. The CDR3 protein is CASSVRGLVSYEQYF. CDR3 DNA sequence: TGTGCCAGCAGCGTAAGGGGACTCGTCTCCTACGAGCAGTACTTC. Based on the CDR3 plus reference TRBV9 and TRBJ2-7, the full variable domain is DSGVTQTPKHLITATGQRVTLRCSPRSGDLSVYWYQQSLDQGLQFLIQYYNGEERAKGNILERFSAQQFPDLHSELNLSSLELGDSALYFCASSVRGLVSYEQYFGPGTRLTVT.

A remark on this clone: Germline is not matched at one junction end, which may reflect a read error. This sequence joins TRBV9 and TRBJ1-1; possibly TRBD1 for D (6 bases). Germline CDR1 SGDLS, CDR2 YYNGEE. The CDR3 loop spans 11 amino acids. As DNA, the CDR3 is TGTGCCAGCAGCGGACAGTGGACAGTTTCTTTT. Translation gives CASSGQWTVSF.

The chain uses TRBV30 and TRBJ1-5; D unresolved. Trimming removed 0 bases from V and 9 bases from J, with 15 bases in between. The CDR3 totals 14 residues. Germline-derived CDR1 and CDR2 are GTSNPN and SVGIG (reference sequence). The CDR3 coding sequence is TGTGCCTGGAGTGTTGGTCAGGCCCTGGGGCCCCAGCATTTT. This codes for CAWSVGQALGPQHF.

This clone was observed a single time. J is TRBJ2-5 and V is TRBV19; D is possibly TRBD2 (6 bases). Trimming shortened V by 6 bases and J by 4 bases, and 9 bases separated the two germline ends. The CDR3 covers 12 residues. In germline, CDR1 is LNHDA, CDR2 SQIVND (reference sequence). The CDR3 nucleotides read TGTGCCAGTAGGGAGGGGTCAGAGACCCAGTACTTC. This codes for CASREGSETQYF.

The rearrangement joins TRBV5-5 to TRBJ1-4; TRBD1 matches 10 bases. After removal of 3 bases from V and 0 bases from J, the junction contained 5 bases not matched to a gene. This CDR3 has 17 amino acids. CDR1 and CDR2 from the germline V gene are SGHKS and YYEKEE (reference sequence). Here the CDR3 DNA reads TGTGCCAGCAGCTCCCGGGACAGGGGCCCAACTAATGAAAAACTGTTTTTT. This translates into CASSSRDRGPTNEKLFF.

The rearrangement joins TRBV3-1 (or the pseudogene TRBV3-2) to TRBJ1-2, with 7 bases that match TRBD1. This CDR3 has 14 amino acids. CDR1 and CDR2 from the germline V gene are LGHDT and YNNKEL (reference sequence). With 4 bases clipped from V and 3 bases from J, the junction kept 5 bases outside the gene matches. In DNA form, the CDR3 reads TGTGCCAGCAGCCCCGGACAGGAGTACTATGGCTACACCTTC. The encoded protein is CASSPGQEYYGYTF.

The J gene is TRBJ2-7, the V gene TRBV12-5; 8 nucleotides match TRBD2. After removal of 2 bases from V and 5 bases from J, the junction contained 11 bases not matched to a gene. Per the germline V gene, CDR1 is LGHNT and CDR2 is FRNRAP. The CDR3 length is 16 residues. CDR3 in amino acids: CASGLLSGTRVHEQYF. The CDR3 nucleotides are TGTGCTAGTGGTTTGTTATCCGGGACTAGGGTCCACGAGCAGTACTTC.

The chain combines TRBV12-3 or TRBV12-4 with TRBJ2-1; D is possibly TRBD2 (5 bases). The CDR3 totals 13 residues. Trimming removed 11 bases at V and 0 bases at J, with 11 bases between. CDR3 sequence (DNA): TGTGCCTCCGGGGTTAGCTCCTACAATGAGCAGTTCTTC. Translation gives CASGVSSYNEQFF.

V gene TRBV30 combines with J gene TRBJ1-1; tentatively, D is TRBD1 (6 bases). The CDR3 totals 14 residues. CDR1 and CDR2 (germline): GTSNPN, SVGIG (reference sequence). The ends were cut back, 2 bases at V and 1 base at J, with 11 bases in the middle. In DNA, the CDR3 is TGTGCCTGGAGTTACAAAGGGGGGAACACTGAAGCTTTCTTT. It specifies CAWSYKGGNTEAFF. The full variable domain, in which reference TRBV30 and TRBJ1-1 provide the parts outside the CDR3, is SQTIHQWPATLVQPVGSPLSLECTVEGTSNPNLYWYRQAAGRGLQLLFYSVGIGQISSEVPQNLSASRPQDRQFILSSKKLLLSDSGFYLCAWSYKGGNTEAFFGQGTRLTVV.

The V gene is TRBV7-9, the J gene TRBJ2-3; 7 bases agree with TRBD1. This CDR3 comprises 16 residues. Germline CDR1 is SEHNR and CDR2 is FQNEAQ (reference sequence). With V trimmed by 5 bases and J by 4 bases, 12 bases remained unmatched. In DNA form, the CDR3 reads TGTGCCAGCAGCCGGCGGGCAGGGGGTGCCGCAGATACGCAGTATTTT. Translated: CASSRRAGGAADTQYF.

The chain carries TRBV18 and TRBJ2-5; 11 bases are a match to TRBD1. Germline lookup yields CDR1 KGHSH and CDR2 LQKENI. The CDR3 runs 14 residues. After removal of 8 bases from V and 5 bases from J, the junction contained 7 bases not matched to a gene. Here the CDR3 DNA reads TGTGCCAGCCGGCCGGACAGGGGGCGCGAGACCCAGTACTTC. The encoded protein is CASRPDRGRETQYF.

This chain uses TRBV29-1 with TRBJ1-2; D is unclear. The CDR3 is made up of 11 amino acids. Trimming took 3 bases from V and 2 from J, leaving 4 bases between them. Per germline, CDR1 SQVTM and CDR2 ANQGSEA. CDR3 sequence (DNA): TGCAGCGTTGAGGCCAACTATGGCTACACCTTC. Its protein is CSVEANYGYTF.

V gene TRBV10-1 combines with J gene TRBJ2-7, with a possible D match to TRBD1 (5 bases). The CDR3 consists of 13 residues. Trimming left V 4 bases short and J 5 bases short, with 12 bases between. Germline V gene sequence: CDR1 WNHNN, CDR2 SYGVQD (reference sequence). This CDR3 is CASSGRGWNEQYF. The CDR3 bases are TGCGCCAGCAGTGGAAGGGGATGGAACGAGCAGTACTTC.

V is TRBV6-5 and J is TRBJ2-3, with 10 bases lining up with TRBD2. The germline gives CDR1 MNHEY, CDR2 SVGAGI. CDR3 size: 15 residues. The J segment lost 3 bases and the V segment lost 7 bases, leaving 7 bases of the junction unmatched. The CDR3 nucleotides are TGTGCCAGCACCCTAGGGGGACTAGCGACAGATACGCAGTATTTT. Its protein product is CASTLGGLATDTQYF.

The chain recombines TRBV4-2 with TRBJ2-1; D remains ambiguous. CDR3 length: 13 residues. The germline gives CDR1 LGHNA, CDR2 YNFKEQ. V lost 1 base and J 9 bases, leaving 10 bases between the germline ends. CDR3 amino acids: CASSQGKQAEQFF. The CDR3 DNA reads TGTGCCAGCAGCCAAGGAAAGCAGGCTGAGCAGTTCTTC.

V is TRBV6-6 and J is TRBJ1-4; tentative D call: TRBD1 (5 bases). The CDR3 runs 14 residues. V was trimmed by 6 bases and J by 6 bases, leaving 14 bases between them. Germline V gene sequence: CDR1 MNHNY, CDR2 SVGAGI (reference sequence). The CDR3 DNA is TGTGCCAGCAGACCCTGGGGGGGGTATGAAAAACTGTTTTTT. Protein sequence: CASRPWGGYEKLFF.

This clone was seen just once. V usage is TRBV27 and J usage is TRBJ2-1, with 7 bases fitting TRBD1. CDR3 size: 16 residues. The ends lost 7 bases at V and 4 bases at J; junction bases unmatched: 13. Per the germline V gene, CDR1 is MNHEY and CDR2 is SMNVEV (reference sequence). CDR3 nucleotide sequence: TGTGCCAGCACCCTAACAGGGGCCCCCCCTTACAATGAGCAGTTCTTC. The encoded protein is CASTLTGAPPYNEQFF.

The J gene is TRBJ1-1, the V gene TRBV6-5, with D perhaps matching TRBD1 (6 bases). From germline, CDR1 is MNHEY and CDR2 SVGAGI. Trimming took off 6 bases at V and 6 bases at J, with 17 bases between the two ends. The CDR3 extends over 14 amino acids. CDR3 sequence (DNA): TGTGCCAGCAGCTATCACGGACCAGGGGCTGAAGCTTTCTTT. This gives the protein CASSYHGPGAEAFF.

The chain couples TRBV10-3 to TRBJ2-1; no definite D call. With 3 bases removed from V and 0 bases from J, the gap between germline ends came to 6 bases. Germline V CDR1 and CDR2: ENHRY, SYGVKD. The CDR3 sequence is 14 residues long. For the CDR3, the DNA is TGTGCCATCAGTGACCTAAGCTCCTACAATGAGCAGTTCTTC. It yields the protein CAISDLSSYNEQFF.

The chain uses TRBV12-5 and TRBJ2-5, with a possible D match to TRBD2 (7 bases). The germline V gene encodes CDR1 LGHNT and CDR2 FRNRAP. The CDR3 runs to 15 residues. Trimming took off 1 base at V and 5 bases at J, with 14 bases between the two ends. The CDR3 reads CASGLGPRGGETQYF. DNA for the CDR3: TGTGCTAGTGGTTTGGGCCCCAGGGGAGGGGAGACCCAGTACTTC.

The rearrangement joins TRBV5-1 to TRBJ1-1, with D perhaps matching TRBD1 (5 bases). V lost 0 bases and J lost 5, with 11 bases in between. Germline lookup yields CDR1 SGHRS and CDR2 YFSETQ. The CDR3 is 14 residues long. The CDR3 nucleotides are TGCGCCAGCAGCTTGGAGGGCAGGGAAACTGAAGCTTTCTTT. This gives the protein CASSLEGRETEAFF.

This chain joins TRBV30 and TRBJ2-7; 13 bases match TRBD2. The CDR3 runs 13 residues. Trimming removed 8 bases from V and 6 bases from J; junction bases left unmatched: 7. Per germline, CDR1 GTSNPN and CDR2 SVGIG (reference sequence). The DNA of the CDR3 is TGTGCCCAAGGACTAGCGGGGGTCAGCGAGCAGTACTTC. Translation gives CAQGLAGVSEQYF.

This CDR3 reads CASSERASGGAQYF. CDR3 bases: TGTGCCAGCAGTGAACGGGCGTCCGGCGGGGCCCAGTACTTC. The chain links TRBV2 to TRBJ2-5; D perhaps matches TRBD2 (6 bases). V was trimmed by 2 bases and J by 9 bases, leaving 16 bases between them. The germline V gene encodes CDR1 SNHLY and CDR2 FYNNEI. The CDR3 sequence is 14 residues long.